The 21 T cell receptor beta chains below all came from one sample that was sequenced in a study of CD8+CD57+ T cells in acquired aplastic anemia. By flow cytometry, patients selected for sequencing had shown an expansion of CD8+CD57+ cells. The use of genomic DNA as template underpinned the TCR beta VDJ and CDR3 profiling. MiXCR, run by TCRdb on the reads, gives a single entry per CDR3 protein. The sample holds hundreds of thousands of distinct CDR3 sequences, around 45% seen once. Sequencing was carried out using sorted CD4+, CD8+, or CD8+CD57+ T cells (not recorded which) from PBMCs. These receptors all stem from a human donor with aplastic anemia.

The chain joins TRBV12-5 to TRBJ2-4, with 7 nucleotides matching TRBD1. This CDR3 is built from 16 residues. Germline V gene data show CDR1 as LGHNT and CDR2 as FRNRAP. The V and J ends lost 1 base and 6 bases, in that order; junction bases with no gene match: 9. The CDR3 loop reads CASGLGRQGELNIQYF. CDR3 nucleotides: TGTGCTAGTGGTTTGGGTCGACAGGGCGAATTAAACATTCAGTACTTC.

This clonotype was seen a handful of times. CDR3 region: CSARWRLSTDTQYF. Here the CDR3 DNA reads TGCAGTGCTAGATGGCGGTTGAGCACAGATACGCAGTATTTT. This rearrangement joins TRBV20-1 to TRBJ2-3; D not resolved. The V gene lost 2 bases and the J gene lost 0 bases, with 9 bases spanning the gap. The CDR3 is 14 residues long. From germline, CDR1 is DFQATT and CDR2 SNEGSKA (reference sequence).

This clonotype showed up many times. The chain has TRBV28 and TRBJ2-7; 10 bases are a match to TRBD1. The junction had 5 bases not matched to a gene; V was cut back by 6 bases and J by 6 bases. Germline values: CDR1 MDHEN, CDR2 SYDVKM. The CDR3 loop spans 13 amino acids. CDR3 bases: TGTGCCAGCAGGGAGACAGGGGGCAGCGAGCAGTACTTC. It is translated as CASRETGGSEQYF.

This chain uses TRBV6-5 with TRBJ1-4, with 9 bases identical to TRBD1. The CDR3 sequence is 14 residues long. J gave up 5 bases and V 6 bases, and 4 bases lay outside the gene matches. Germline-derived CDR1 and CDR2 are MNHEY and SVGAGI. In nucleotides, the CDR3 is TGTGCCAGCAGAACGACAGGGGGGAATGAAAAACTGTTTTTT. Its protein is CASRTTGGNEKLFF.

This clonotype was counted at least ten times. The rearrangement links TRBV5-1 to TRBJ2-5; the match to TRBD2 covers 8 bases. V was pared by 0 bases and J by 5 bases, with 15 bases of the junction left unmatched. The CDR3 is 18 amino acids. CDR1 and CDR2 (germline): SGHRS, YFSETQ. In nucleotides, the CDR3 is TGCGCCAGCAGCTTGGCCAGCGGGGGTAGGATAGTTGGGGAGACCCAGTACTTC. This translates into CASSLASGGRIVGETQYF.

The table lists this clonotype with many counts. The rearrangement links TRBV20-1 to TRBJ1-2, with TRBD1 matching over 7 bases. The CDR3 has 14 amino acids. After removal of 0 bases from V and 5 bases from J, the junction contained 6 bases not matched to a gene. The germline V gene encodes CDR1 DFQATT and CDR2 SNEGSKA (reference sequence). CDR3 sequence: CSARDPDRLYGYTF. Written as DNA, the CDR3 is TGCAGTGCTAGAGACCCGGACAGGTTATATGGCTACACCTTC.

This sequence joins TRBV28 and TRBJ2-5; TRBD2 matches 7 bases. The CDR3 length is 12 residues. The V and J ends lost 11 bases and 2 bases, in that order; junction bases with no gene match: 5. Germline V CDR1 and CDR2: MDHEN, SYDVKM. The CDR3 reads CAEGTTQETQYF. CDR3 in DNA: TGTGCCGAGGGGACTACACAAGAGACCCAGTACTTC.

This rearrangement joins TRBV15 to TRBJ1-6; the D gene is possibly TRBD1 (5 bases). Trimming shortened V by 6 bases and J by 9 bases, and 9 bases separated the two germline ends. The CDR3 consists of 12 residues. Germline CDR1 and CDR2: LNHNV and YYDKDF (reference sequence). The CDR3 DNA sequence: TGTGCCACCAGATCAGGGAGTTCACCCCTCCACTTT. This encodes CATRSGSSPLHF. Full variable domain (rest looked up from reference TRBV15 and TRBJ1-6): DAMVIQNPRYQVTQFGKPVTLSCSQTLNHNVMYWYQQKSSQAPKLLFHYYDKDFNNEADTPDNFQSRRPNTSFCFLDIRSPGLGDTAMYLCATRSGSSPLHFGNGTRLTVT.

This clonotype was seen at least ten times. V usage is TRBV6-5 and J usage is TRBJ1-1; 11 nucleotides align to TRBD1. The CDR3 is 13 amino acids. Germline V lookup: CDR1 MNHEY, CDR2 SVGAGI. The junction had 6 bases not matched to a gene; V was cut back by 7 bases and J by 8 bases. CDR3 in DNA: TGTGCCAGCATAGGACAGGGGGCTGGCGAAGCTTTCTTT. Protein: CASIGQGAGEAFF.

This clonotype was seen many times. The chain employs TRBV12-3 or TRBV12-4 and TRBJ2-7; no reliable D call. V was pared by 2 bases and J by 0 bases, with 11 bases between. The CDR3 is 15 residues long. The CDR3 coding sequence is TGTGCCAGCAGTTTATCCCGGACCGTCTCCTACGAGCAGTACTTC. Its protein product is CASSLSRTVSYEQYF.

This clonotype was seen a single time. The chain employs TRBV7-3 and TRBJ2-2, with 8 bases matching TRBD2. V was pared by 5 bases and J by 4 bases, with 9 bases of the junction left unmatched. The CDR3 runs to 16 residues. Germline CDR1 SGHTA, CDR2 FQGTGA. The CDR3 spells CASSHPGGGLTGELFF. CDR3 DNA sequence: TGTGCCAGCAGCCATCCTGGCGGGGGGCTCACCGGGGAGCTGTTTTTT.

Many counts were recorded for this clonotype. The CDR3 DNA is TGTGCCAGCAGCGATCTAGCGGGGGTTCACAATGAGCAGTTCTTC. Protein: CASSDLAGVHNEQFF. V usage is TRBV7-9 and J usage is TRBJ2-1, with TRBD2 matching 10 bases. This CDR3 comprises 15 residues. Germline values: CDR1 SEHNR, CDR2 FQNEAQ (reference sequence). The ends lost 5 bases at V and 5 bases at J; junction bases unmatched: 6.

On this clonotype: A much bigger clone sits one base away, suggesting this may be a read error. The V gene is TRBV9, the J gene TRBJ2-1; 13 nucleotides match TRBD2. V lost 0 bases and J lost 9; bases outside the gene matches: 3. The CDR3 consists of 15 residues. The germline V gene has CDR1 SGDLS and CDR2 YYNGEE. In nucleotides, the CDR3 is TGTGCCAGCAGCGTAGGCGGGACTAGCGGGATTGAGCAGTTCTTC. Protein: CASSVGGTSGIEQFF. Variable domain in full (rest from reference TRBV9 and TRBJ2-1): DSGVTQTPKHLITATGQRVTLRCSPRSGDLSVYWYQQSLDQGLQFLIQYYNGEERAKGNILERFSAQQFPDLHSELNLSSLELGDSALYFCASSVGGTSGIEQFFGPGTRLTVL.

This clonotype was seen many times. The CDR3 bases are TGCAGTGCGTTGACTAGCGCGTCCTACGAGCAGTACTTC. This gives the protein CSALTSASYEQYF. The V call is TRBV20-1, the J call TRBJ2-7; 8 bases are a match to TRBD2. Trimming at V came to 6 bases and at J to 1 base, leaving 5 bases not matched to a gene. CDR3 length: 13 amino acids. Germline CDR1 is DFQATT and CDR2 is SNEGSKA (reference sequence).

Here the CDR3 reads CSVEEADTQYF. The CDR3 DNA sequence: TGCAGCGTTGAGGAGGCAGATACGCAGTATTTT. The rearrangement uses TRBV29-1 and TRBJ2-3, with D tentatively TRBD2 (5 bases). V lost 3 bases, J lost 4 bases, and 5 bases lay in between. The length of the CDR3 is 11 residues. Germline V gives CDR1 SQVTM, CDR2 ANQGSEA.

Only one count was recorded for this clonotype. The germline gene is not matched at one end of the junction; a read error may be the cause. This rearrangement joins TRBV6-5 to TRBJ1-6, with D tentatively TRBD1 (5 bases). CDR3 length equals 13 residues. CDR1 MNHEY and CDR2 SVGAGI come from the germline V gene. The CDR3 DNA is TGTGCCAGCAGTTTGACAGAAAATTCGCCCCTCCACTTT. Its translation is CASSLTENSPLHF.

This clonotype was observed at least ten times. The V call is TRBV7-9, the J call TRBJ1-1; D ambiguous. From germline, CDR1 is SEHNR and CDR2 FQNEAQ (reference sequence). V lost 8 bases and J 0 bases, leaving 10 bases between the germline ends. CDR3 length equals 13 residues. The CDR3 spells CASLPAMNTEAFF. The CDR3, as DNA: TGTGCCAGCCTGCCCGCCATGAACACTGAAGCTTTCTTT. The whole variable domain, filled in from reference TRBV7-9 and TRBJ1-1, reads DTGVSQNPRHKITKRGQNVTFRCDPISEHNRLYWYRQTLGQGPEFLTYFQNEAQLEKSRLLSDRFSAERPKGSFSTLEIQRTEQGDSAMYLCASLPAMNTEAFFGQGTRLTVV.

This chain connects TRBV15 to TRBJ2-1; 7 bases map to TRBD2. CDR1 is LNHNV, CDR2 YYDKDF, per germline (reference sequence). The CDR3 loop spans 14 amino acids. The J segment lost 8 bases and the V segment lost 3 bases, leaving 7 bases of the junction unmatched. CDR3 nucleotides: TGTGCCACCAGCAGCGGTGGCGGGAGAGATGAGCAGTTCTTC. Translated, it gives CATSSGGGRDEQFF.

This clonotype was recorded many times. DNA for the CDR3: TGTGCCAGCAGCTTTTCAGGCGGGAGGCACCGCTACGAGCAGTACTTC. Amino acid sequence: CASSFSGGRHRYEQYF. The chain combines TRBV13 with TRBJ2-7, with TRBD2 matching over 8 bases. CDR1 is PRHDT and CDR2 is FYEKMQ in the germline V gene (reference sequence). This CDR3 spans 16 amino acids. Trimming cost V 3 bases and J 3 bases; bases outside gene matches: 10.

The chain has TRBV10-3 and TRBJ1-4; unclear D gene. There are 13 residues in the CDR3. The V gene's germline CDR1 is ENHRY and CDR2 SYGVKD. The germline V and J ends were trimmed by 2 bases and 3 bases, with 4 bases remaining between them. This CDR3 is CAISEGANEKLFF. The DNA for the CDR3 is TGTGCCATCAGTGAGGGAGCTAATGAAAAACTGTTTTTT.

This clonotype has a count of ten or more. The chain is built from TRBV6-4 and TRBJ2-2; D possibly corresponds to TRBD2 (6 bases). Trimming shortened V by 3 bases and J by 3 bases, and 11 bases separated the two germline ends. Germline loops: CDR1 MRHNA, CDR2 SNTAGT. The CDR3 loop spans 15 amino acids. This chain's CDR3 is CASSETGLDTGELFF. The DNA of the CDR3 is TGTGCCAGCAGTGAAACGGGACTCGACACCGGGGAGCTGTTTTTT.